One TCR beta chain is described in this entry. As yet, its antigen is unknown. Described time point: pretreatment peripheral blood. The record originates from a study of PD-L1 blockade in urothelial cancer. Background on the study: Male patients with bladder-origin urothelial cancer numbered about 90% of the roughly 29. Once treatment had started, blood was analyzed at 3 weeks (second dose) and again at 6 weeks.

V was cut by 6 bases and J by 4 bases, with 16 bases left in between. Germline V gene sequence: CDR1 SGDLS, CDR2 YYNGEE. The CDR3 runs 14 residues. General study results and limits: Durable-benefit patients had greater expansion of tumor-associated blood clones at 3 weeks. Pretreatment peripheral blood TCR clonality that fell below the median predicted better survival among the patients studied.

Clones were read by immunoSEQ multiplex PCR, and TCRdb kept only the in-frame ones, dropping some. The sample lists 68,000 or so clones, about four fifths occurring once. The rearrangement links TRBV9 to TRBJ1-2; perhaps TRBD1 as D (5 bases). The origin of this receptor is a man aged 70 or older with urothelial cancer. Sequences were derived from PBMCs, sampled around atezolizumab (anti-PD-L1) treatment. The CDR3 DNA reads TGTGCCAGCACCTCGACAGCACAAACCTATGGCTACACCTTC. It specifies CASTSTAQTYGYTF.